This TCR beta chain was captured by sequencing in a study of blood T cell repertoires in COVID-19. On the study more broadly: Whether acute or convalescent, the COVID-19 samples came from the United States, Italy and Spain. Nucleic acid was either cDNA or gDNA, and it came from T cells, B-cell-depleted T cells, or PBMCs.

Authors' processing steps: Reference gene primer amplification in the assay estimated nucleated cell counts. Assay used: immunoSEQ multiplex PCR; TCRdb lists only in-frame clones, some missing. The V and J calls and clone size are taken from that table; D and trimming were inferred from the DNA. The sample has approximately 65,000 clones; 90% are singletons. In germline, CDR1 is SGHTS, CDR2 YDEGEE. With 1 base removed from V and 6 bases from J, the gap between germline ends came to 14 bases. This CDR3 region has 15 residues. Sequenced sample: peripheral blood. The gene calls are TRBV5-8 and TRBJ1-5; possible D gene TRBD1, 5 bases. The receptor was isolated from a woman between 18 and 29 years old with acute or convalescent COVID-19. The CDR3 region is CASSLSLIRGQPQHF. The CDR3 coding sequence is TGTGCCAGCAGCTTGTCGCTGATAAGGGGTCAGCCCCAGCATTTT.